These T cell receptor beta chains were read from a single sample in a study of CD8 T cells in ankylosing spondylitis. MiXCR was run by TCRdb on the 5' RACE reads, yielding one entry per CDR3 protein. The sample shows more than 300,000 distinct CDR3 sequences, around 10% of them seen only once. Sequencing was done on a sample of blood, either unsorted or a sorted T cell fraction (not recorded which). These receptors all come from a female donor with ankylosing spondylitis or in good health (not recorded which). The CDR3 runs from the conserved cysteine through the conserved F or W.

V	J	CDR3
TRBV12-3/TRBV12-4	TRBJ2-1	CASTLWFGPSSYNEQFF
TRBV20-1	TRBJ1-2	CSASSLAGQGETNYGYTF
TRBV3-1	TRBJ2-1	CASSRKLAGGPGEQFF
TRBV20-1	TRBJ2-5	CSAPGGGRRETQYF
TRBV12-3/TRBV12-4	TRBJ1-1	CASIDLGVWTEAFF
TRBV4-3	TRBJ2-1	CASSQVLAGAYNEQFF
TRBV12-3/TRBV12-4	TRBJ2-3	CASSFLASTDTQYF
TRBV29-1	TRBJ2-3	CSPGSGTDTQYF
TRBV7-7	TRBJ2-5	CASSLPFRGETQYF
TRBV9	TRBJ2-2	CASSGSGTGELFF
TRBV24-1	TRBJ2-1	CASSDLRQEQFF
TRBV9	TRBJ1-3	CASSASTGGSGNTIYF
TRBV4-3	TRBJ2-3	CASSQSLVRTDTQYF
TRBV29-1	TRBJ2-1	CSDEERNYNEQFF
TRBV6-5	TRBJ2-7	CASSYKVGSGGTYEQYF
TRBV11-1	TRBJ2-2	CASSAPGSASGELFF
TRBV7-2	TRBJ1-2	CASSSTGGENNYGYTF
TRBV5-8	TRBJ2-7	CASSLGEYRPYEQYF
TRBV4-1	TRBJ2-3	CASSQDASYYTQYF
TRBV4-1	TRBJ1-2	CASSQAGQGAAYGYTF
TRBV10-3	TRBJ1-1	CAISRQGTNTEAFF
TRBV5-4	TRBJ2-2	CASSGGTGGVVTGELFF
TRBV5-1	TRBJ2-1	CASSLAVQYNEQFF
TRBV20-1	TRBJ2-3	CSATFSDTQYF
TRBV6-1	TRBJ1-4	CASRTGGPVGEKLFF
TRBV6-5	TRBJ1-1	CASSLTQGAISEAFF
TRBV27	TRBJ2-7	CASRSTGMNEQYF
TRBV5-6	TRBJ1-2	CASSLEALGQSSYGYTF
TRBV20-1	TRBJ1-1	CGARDRQGATEAFF
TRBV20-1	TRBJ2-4	CSAREGLAGAKNIQYF
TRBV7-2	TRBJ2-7	CASRVTGFRYEQYF
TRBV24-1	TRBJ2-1	CATSDTGLNYNEQFF
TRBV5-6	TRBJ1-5	CASSFTQGRKSNQPQHF
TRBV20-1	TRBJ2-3	CSARRTGGGDTQYF
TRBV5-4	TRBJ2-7	CASSFGGTYEQYF
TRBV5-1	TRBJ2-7	CASSPKGTASGSTYEQYF
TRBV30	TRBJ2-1	CAWSVTHNEQFF
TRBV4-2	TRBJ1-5	CASSPQTGGHQPQHF